Described below is a single T cell receptor (beta chain) sequence and its context. TCRdb reprocessed the 5' RACE reads with MiXCR, giving one entry per CDR3 protein. The sample has roughly 50,000 distinct CDR3 sequences, roughly an eighth seen once. CDR3 length: 16 amino acids. The data belong to a study of neurological immune-mediated disorders. Described time point: longitudinal time-point 3. Sequencing used PBMCs. The clonotype was recovered from a male donor with HTLV-1-associated myelopathy (HAM/TSP). V is TRBV21-1 and J is TRBJ2-5; the DNA was not compared with TRBD1, the D call given in the table. TRBV21-1 is a recognized pseudogene. CDR3 sequence reads: CASSKALRQDQETQYF. The CDR3 DNA sequence: TGTGCCAGCAGCAAGGCCCTTAGACAGGACCAAGAGACCCAGTACTTC.